The sequence of this TCR beta chain was determined in a study of T-cell memory formation after mild COVID-19 (dated by TCRdb to the early 2020s). Regarding the study in general: TCR sequence clusters from the two donors were largely donor specific. Longitudinal TCRalpha and TCRbeta repertoire sequencing tracked T-cell clones expanding and contracting after mild COVID-19 in a couple of donors. The cohort was made up of two young adult volunteers, one female and one male, who were previously healthy. Summary of the overall study and its limitations: The second-wave clones that peaked on day 37 were not confirmed to be SARS-CoV-2 specific. From day 15 to 85, contracting clones showed balanced CD4/CD8 phenotypes, whereas a second wave of clones that expanded from day 15 to 37 leaned towards CD4+. Some responding clones were found in pre-infection memory, which suggests that pre-existing cross-reactive memory T cells took part in the SARS-CoV-2 response. Only two mild cases were covered in the study, and larger cohorts including severe cases with pre-infection samples were considered necessary. Contracting CD4+ clones were found mainly in CM and EM memory subsets, while CD8+ clones were enriched in EMRA.

Instrument on record: Illumina NovaSeq 6000. TCRalpha and TCRbeta cDNA libraries were built by 5'RACE with constant-segment primers, adding sample barcodes and unique molecular identifiers. RNA was extracted from every sample with Trizol reagent. The libraries were amplified in two PCR steps, and the second step added a second sample barcode and Illumina TruSeq adapters. Libraries were sequenced on an Illumina NovaSeq with 2 x 150 bp paired-end reads. Per the source publication's procedure: The reads were demultiplexed and collapsed into UMI-guided consensus sequences using migec v1.2.7. Using mixcr v2.1.11, the UMI consensuses were aligned to TRA and TRB V and J templates and assembled into clonotypes. A clonotype was counted as expanded or contracted only when both edgeR and NoisET called the clonotype significant, with the noise models trained on biological replicates. For edgeR calls, a false discovery rate-adjusted p below 0.01 and a log2 fold-change threshold of 1 were applied. As an exploratory analysis of dynamics, max-normalized trajectories of the 1000 most abundant clonotypes were examined by PCA with hierarchical clustering. Separately sequenced CD4+ and CD8+ repertoires were used to assign a CD4 or CD8 phenotype to each responding clone. Using fastp trimming at Q25 and MiXCR clonotype assembly, TCRdb reanalyzed the public sequencing data and kept in-frame beta chains. Entries are consolidated by CDR3 protein sequence, retaining the most common genes and DNA. The V and J calls and clone size come from TCRdb's table, not from the authors' own analysis. This sample lists a few hundred thousand distinct CDR3 sequences; over 9.5% were detected once. Clones ranked in the top ten supply approximately 3% of the sample.

PBMCs were isolated by Ficoll-Paque density gradient centrifugation. V gives up 5 bases and J gives up 5 bases, and the segment between their germline ends measures 9 bases. According to the germline V gene, CDR1 reads MNHEY and CDR2 reads SVGEGT. Taken from cysteine to phenylalanine, the CDR3 has 12 residues. CDR3 DNA is the only sequence kept; it has 36 bases, read in frame from the first base. This clonotype was picked up many times. Its specific antigen is unknown. Per-nucleotide qualities are absent, and no much larger clonotype sits a single base away. The rearranged segments are TRBV6-2 or TRBV6-3 and TRBJ2-5; no confident D gene assignment can be made. This sequence was found in a man aged 18 to 29 who had mild COVID-19 (a few samples of this study predate the infection). The sample titles of this study are shuffled in the database, so cell type and time point are left out; the donor was told from shared clones. Material for sequencing was PBMCs or a T cell subset sorted from them (not recorded which). The CDR3 corresponds to CASSPTDETQYF. The nucleotides are TGTGCCAGCAGTCCAACGGATGAGACCCAGTACTTC.